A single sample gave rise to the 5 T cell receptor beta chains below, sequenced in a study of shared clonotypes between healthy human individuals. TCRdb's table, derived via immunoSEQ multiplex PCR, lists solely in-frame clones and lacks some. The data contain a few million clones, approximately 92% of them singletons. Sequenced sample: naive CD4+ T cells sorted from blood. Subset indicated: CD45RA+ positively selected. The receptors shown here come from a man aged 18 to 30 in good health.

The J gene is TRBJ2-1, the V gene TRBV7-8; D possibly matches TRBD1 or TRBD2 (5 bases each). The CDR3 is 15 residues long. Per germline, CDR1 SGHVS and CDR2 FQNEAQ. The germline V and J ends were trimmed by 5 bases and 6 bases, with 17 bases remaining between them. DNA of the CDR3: TGTGCCAGCAGCCTCGAAGGGGCGGGTCGCAATGAGCAGTTCTTC. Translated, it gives CASSLEGAGRNEQFF. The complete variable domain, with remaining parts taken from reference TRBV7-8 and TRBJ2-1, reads GAGVSQSPRYKVAKRGQDVALRCDPISGHVSLFWYQQALGQGPEFLTYFQNEAQLDKSGLPSDRFFAERPEGSVSTLKIQRTQQEDSAVYLCASSLEGAGRNEQFFGPGTRLTVL.

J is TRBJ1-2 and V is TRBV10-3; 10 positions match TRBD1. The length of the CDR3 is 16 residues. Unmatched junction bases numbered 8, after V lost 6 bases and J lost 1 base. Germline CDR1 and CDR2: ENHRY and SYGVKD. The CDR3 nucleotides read TGTGCCATCAGCGAGGGGACAGGGGTTAATAACTATGGCTACACCTTC. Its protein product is CAISEGTGVNNYGYTF.

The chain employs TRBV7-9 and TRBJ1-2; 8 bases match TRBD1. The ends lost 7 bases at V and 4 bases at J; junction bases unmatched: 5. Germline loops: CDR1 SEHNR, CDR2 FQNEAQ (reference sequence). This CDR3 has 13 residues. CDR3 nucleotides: TGTGCCAGCATCCTTACAGGGGGCTATGGCTACACCTTC. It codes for CASILTGGYGYTF.

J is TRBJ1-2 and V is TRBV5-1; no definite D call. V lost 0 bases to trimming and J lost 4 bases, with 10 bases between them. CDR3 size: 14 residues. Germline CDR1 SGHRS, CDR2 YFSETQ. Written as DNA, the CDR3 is TGCGCCAGCAGCTTGGCTGGGGTCGGCTATGGCTACACCTTC. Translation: CASSLAGVGYGYTF.

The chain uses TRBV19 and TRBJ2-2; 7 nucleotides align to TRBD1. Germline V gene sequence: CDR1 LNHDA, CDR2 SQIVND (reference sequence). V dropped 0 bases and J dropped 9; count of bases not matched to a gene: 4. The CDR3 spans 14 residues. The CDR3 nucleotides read TGTGCCAGTAGTATAGAAAACAGGGGCCGGGAGCTGTTTTTT. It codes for CASSIENRGRELFF.